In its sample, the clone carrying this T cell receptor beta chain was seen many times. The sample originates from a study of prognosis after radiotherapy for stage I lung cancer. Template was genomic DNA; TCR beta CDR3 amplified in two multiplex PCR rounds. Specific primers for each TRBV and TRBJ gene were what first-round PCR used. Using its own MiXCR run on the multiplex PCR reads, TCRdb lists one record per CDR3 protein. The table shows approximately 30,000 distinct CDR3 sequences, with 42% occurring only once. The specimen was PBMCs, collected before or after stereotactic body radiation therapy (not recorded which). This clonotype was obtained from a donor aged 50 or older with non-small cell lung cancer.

CDR3 residues: CASSHRDREVNEQFF. DNA of the CDR3: TGTGCCAGCAGCCACCGGGACAGGGAGGTCAATGAGCAGTTCTTC. The chain employs TRBV5-8 and TRBJ2-1; TRBD1 matches 9 bases. CDR1 is SGHTS, CDR2 YDEGEE, per germline. Losses at the gene ends were 4 bases for V and 6 bases for J; bases not matched to a gene: 8. This CDR3 is built from 15 residues.